The T cell receptor beta chain under discussion was sequenced for a study of T cell changes during pregnancy in multiple sclerosis. Germline lookup yields CDR1 SGHRS and CDR2 YFSETQ. This CDR3 spans 16 amino acids. V was pared by 5 bases and J by 3 bases, with 10 bases of the junction left unmatched. Clones were sequenced by immunoSEQ multiplex PCR, and TCRdb holds only the in-frame ones, with some missing. The top ten hold roughly 1.4% of the sample, which has around 100,000 clones, around 90% seen once. The chain uses TRBV5-1 and TRBJ1-1; TRBD1 matches at 10 bases. This sequence was found in a female donor with multiple sclerosis, enrolled in a pregnancy study. This material consisted of peripheral blood, taken in the third trimester of pregnancy. In DNA, the CDR3 is TGCGCCAGCAGGGCCCGACAGGGGGCTTTTGACACTGAAGCTTTCTTT. Translating gives CASRARQGAFDTEAFF.